This T cell receptor (beta chain) was identified in a study of blood T cell repertoires in COVID-19. Per the authors' pipeline: Amplification of reference gene primers provided the estimated nucleated cell counts. This table comes from immunoSEQ multiplex PCR, and its TCRdb copy is limited to in-frame clones, with some not included. V and J calls and clone size come straight from that table; D and trimming were deduced from the DNA. The sample yields approximately 210,000 clones, roughly 82% seen once. Germline V gene lookup returns CDR1 LGHNA and CDR2 YSLEER. The CDR3 extends over 15 amino acids. J was trimmed by 8 bases and V by 5 bases; bases with no gene match: 9.

The chain carries TRBV4-3 and TRBJ2-1, with 10 bases identical to TRBD2. The TCR comes from a man between 40 and 49 years old who had recovered from COVID-19. The specimen was PBMCs or T cells enriched from blood (not recorded which). Written as DNA, the CDR3 is TGCGCCAGCAGCTCACGACTAGCGGGTGTCGATGAGCAGTTCTTC. Residues: CASSSRLAGVDEQFF.